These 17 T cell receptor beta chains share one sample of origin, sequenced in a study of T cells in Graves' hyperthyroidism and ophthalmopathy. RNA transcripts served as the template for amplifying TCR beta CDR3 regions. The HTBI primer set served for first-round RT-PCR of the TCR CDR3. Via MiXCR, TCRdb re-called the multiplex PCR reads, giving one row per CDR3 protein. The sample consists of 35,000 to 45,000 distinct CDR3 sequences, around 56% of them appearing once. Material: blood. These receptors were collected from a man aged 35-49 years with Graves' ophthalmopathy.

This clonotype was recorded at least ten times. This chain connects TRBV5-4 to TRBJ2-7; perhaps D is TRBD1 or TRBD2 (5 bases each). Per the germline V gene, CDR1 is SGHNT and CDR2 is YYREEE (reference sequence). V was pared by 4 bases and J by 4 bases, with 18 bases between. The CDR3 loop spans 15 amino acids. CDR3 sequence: CASSSERQGEYEQYF. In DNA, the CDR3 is TGTGCCAGCAGCAGCGAACGGCAGGGAGAGTACGAGCAGTACTTC.

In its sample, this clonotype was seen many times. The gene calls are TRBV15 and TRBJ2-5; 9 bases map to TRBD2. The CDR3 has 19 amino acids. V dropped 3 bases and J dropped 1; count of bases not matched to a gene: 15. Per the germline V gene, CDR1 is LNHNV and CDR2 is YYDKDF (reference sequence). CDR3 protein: CATSSLGQILAGLQETQYF. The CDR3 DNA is TGTGCCACCAGCAGCCTCGGACAGATTCTAGCGGGACTCCAAGAGACCCAGTACTTC.

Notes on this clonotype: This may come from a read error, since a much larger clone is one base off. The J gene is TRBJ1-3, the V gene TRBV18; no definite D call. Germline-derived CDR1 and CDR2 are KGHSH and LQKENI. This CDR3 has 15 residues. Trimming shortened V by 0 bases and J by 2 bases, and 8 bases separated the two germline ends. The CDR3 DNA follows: TGTGCCAGCTCACCACCGCTGACGACTGGAAACACCATATATTTT. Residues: CASSPPLTTGNTIYF.

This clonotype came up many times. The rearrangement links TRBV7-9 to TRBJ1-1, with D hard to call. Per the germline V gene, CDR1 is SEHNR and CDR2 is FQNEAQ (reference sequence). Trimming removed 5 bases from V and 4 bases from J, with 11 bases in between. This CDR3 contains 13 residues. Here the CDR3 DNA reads TGTGCCAGCAGCCCGTCCGGGAGCACTGAAGCTTTCTTT. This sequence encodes CASSPSGSTEAFF.

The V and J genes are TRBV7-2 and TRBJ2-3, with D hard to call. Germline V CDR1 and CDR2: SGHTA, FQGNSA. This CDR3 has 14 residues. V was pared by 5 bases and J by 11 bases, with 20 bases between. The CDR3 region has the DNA TGTGCCAGCAGCCTAGGGTCCAATAGGGATGAGCAGTATTTT. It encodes CASSLGSNRDEQYF.

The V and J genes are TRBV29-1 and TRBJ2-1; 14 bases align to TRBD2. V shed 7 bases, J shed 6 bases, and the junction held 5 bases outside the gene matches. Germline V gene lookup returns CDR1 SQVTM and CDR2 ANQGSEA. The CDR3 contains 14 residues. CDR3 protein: CSDKTSGRANEQFF. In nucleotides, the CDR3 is TGCAGCGACAAGACTAGCGGGAGGGCCAATGAGCAGTTCTTC.

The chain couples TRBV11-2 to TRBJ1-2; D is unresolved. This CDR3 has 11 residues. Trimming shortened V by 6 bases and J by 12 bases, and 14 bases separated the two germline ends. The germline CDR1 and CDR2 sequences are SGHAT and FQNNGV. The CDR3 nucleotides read TGTGCCAGCAGTCTAGGGTCTGGAAACACCTTC. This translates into CASSLGSGNTF.

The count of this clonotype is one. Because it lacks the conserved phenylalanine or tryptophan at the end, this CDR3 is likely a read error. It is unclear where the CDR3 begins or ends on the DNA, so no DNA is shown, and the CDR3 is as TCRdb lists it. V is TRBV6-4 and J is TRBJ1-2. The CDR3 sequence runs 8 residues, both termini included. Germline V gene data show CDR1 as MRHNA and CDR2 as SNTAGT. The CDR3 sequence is CASGRRGR.

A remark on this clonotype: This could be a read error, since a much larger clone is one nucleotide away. The CDR3 bases are TGTGCCAGCACACTGAACACCGAGGAGCTGTTTTTT. This gives the protein CASTLNTEELFF. The V and J genes are TRBV3-1 and TRBJ2-2; unclear D gene. Looked up from germline, CDR1 is LGHDT and CDR2 is YNNKEL (reference sequence). The CDR3 has 12 amino acids.

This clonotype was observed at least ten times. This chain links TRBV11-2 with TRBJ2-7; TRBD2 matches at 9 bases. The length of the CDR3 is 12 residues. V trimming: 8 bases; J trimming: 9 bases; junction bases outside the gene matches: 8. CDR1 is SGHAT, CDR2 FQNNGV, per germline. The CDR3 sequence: CASGTSLKVQYF. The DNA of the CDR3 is TGTGCCAGCGGGACTAGCCTGAAAGTGCAGTACTTC. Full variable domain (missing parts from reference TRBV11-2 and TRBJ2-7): EAGVAQSPRYKIIEKRQSVAFWCNPISGHATLYWYQQILGQGPKLLIQFQNNGVVDDSQLPKDRFSAERLKGVDSTLKIQPAKLEDSAVYLCASGTSLKVQYFGPGTRLTVT.

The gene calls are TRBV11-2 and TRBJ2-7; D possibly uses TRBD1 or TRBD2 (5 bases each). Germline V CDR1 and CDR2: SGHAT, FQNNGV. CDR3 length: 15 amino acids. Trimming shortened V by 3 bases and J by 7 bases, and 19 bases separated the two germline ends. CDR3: CASSFPSSPGREQYF. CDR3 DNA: TGTGCCAGCAGCTTCCCTAGCAGCCCGGGACGTGAGCAGTACTTC.

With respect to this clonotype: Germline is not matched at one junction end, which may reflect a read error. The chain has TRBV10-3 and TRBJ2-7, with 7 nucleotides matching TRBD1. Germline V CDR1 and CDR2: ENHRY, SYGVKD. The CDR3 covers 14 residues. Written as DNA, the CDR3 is TGTGCCACCAGTGACCGGGACAGAGACTGCGAGCAGTACTTC. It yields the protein CATSDRDRDCEQYF.

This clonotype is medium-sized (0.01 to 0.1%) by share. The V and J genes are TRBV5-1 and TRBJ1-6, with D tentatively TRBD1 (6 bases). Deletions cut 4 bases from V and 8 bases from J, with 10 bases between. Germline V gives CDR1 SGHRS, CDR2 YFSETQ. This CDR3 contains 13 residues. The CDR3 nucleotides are TGCGCCAGCAGCGATAGGACAGATTCACCCCTCCACTTT. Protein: CASSDRTDSPLHF.

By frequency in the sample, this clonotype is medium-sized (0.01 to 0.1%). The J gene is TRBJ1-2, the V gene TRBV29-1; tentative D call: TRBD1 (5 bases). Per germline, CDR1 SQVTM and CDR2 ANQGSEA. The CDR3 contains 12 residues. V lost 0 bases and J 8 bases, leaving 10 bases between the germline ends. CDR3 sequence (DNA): TGCAGCGTTGAAGATAACGGGGGGGGCTACACCTTC. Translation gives CSVEDNGGGYTF.

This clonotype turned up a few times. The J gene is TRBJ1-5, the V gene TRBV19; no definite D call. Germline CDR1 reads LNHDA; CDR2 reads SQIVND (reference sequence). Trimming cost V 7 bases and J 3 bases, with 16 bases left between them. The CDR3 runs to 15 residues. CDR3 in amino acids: CASTNRAADNQPQHF. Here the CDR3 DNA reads TGTGCCAGTACCAATCGGGCGGCAGACAATCAGCCCCAGCATTTT.

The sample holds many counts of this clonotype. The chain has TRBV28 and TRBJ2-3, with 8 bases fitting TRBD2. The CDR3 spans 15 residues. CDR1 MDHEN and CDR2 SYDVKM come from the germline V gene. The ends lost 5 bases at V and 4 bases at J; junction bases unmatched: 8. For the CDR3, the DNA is TGTGCCAGCAGTATGCCAGCGGGAGAGCCAGATACGCAGTATTTT. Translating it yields CASSMPAGEPDTQYF.

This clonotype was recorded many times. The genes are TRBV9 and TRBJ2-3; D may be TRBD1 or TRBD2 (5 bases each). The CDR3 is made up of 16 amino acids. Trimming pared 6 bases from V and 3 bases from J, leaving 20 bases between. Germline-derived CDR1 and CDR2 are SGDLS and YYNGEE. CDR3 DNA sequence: TGTGCCAGCACATTCGGGGACCGCGGAGGAACAGATACGCAGTATTTT. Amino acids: CASTFGDRGGTDTQYF.